This T cell receptor (beta chain) was sequenced for a study of lymphopenia after photon versus proton radiotherapy. Study results and limitations: After lymphocyte nadir, photon-treated repertoires showed oligoclonal expansion, especially CD8+ Temra.

Produced via immunoSEQ multiplex PCR; TCRdb's table is partial and in-frame only. The repertoire has tens of thousands of clones, around 87% of them found once; the top ten carry 11%. The germline V and J ends were trimmed by 5 bases and 3 bases, with 10 bases remaining between them. The CDR3 consists of 13 residues. The germline V gene encodes CDR1 SGHTA and CDR2 FQGTGA. As for this clone: Its antigen is not known.

This clonotype was obtained from a man aged 80 or over with esophageal cancer. This material consisted of peripheral blood, taken from a patient treated with proton-based radiotherapy. The chain uses TRBV7-3 and TRBJ1-1, with D possibly being TRBD1 (5 bases). The CDR3 spells CASSNRGYTEAFF. CDR3 bases: TGTGCCAGCAGCAACCGGGGGTACACTGAAGCTTTCTTT.